This T cell receptor (beta chain) was sequenced in a study of CD4 T cells in relation to SARS-CoV-2 and coronaviruses. Unexposed donor CD4+ T cells date from about 2011-2018, before the COVID-19 pandemic. Isolation of CD4+ T cells took place after roughly nine days in culture. Unexposed-donor CD4+ T cells were probed with SARS-CoV-2 S/N and four cold-coronavirus spikes, cells permitting. To note about this clone: What it binds is not known.

Germline CDR1 and CDR2: SQVTM and ANQGSEA. The germline V and J ends were trimmed by 4 bases and 2 bases, with 12 bases remaining between them. The CDR3 spans 15 residues. Produced via immunoSEQ multiplex PCR; TCRdb's table is partial and in-frame only. The sample lists roughly 24,000 clones, about four fifths occurring once. The chain employs TRBV29-1 and TRBJ1-6, with TRBD1 as a possible D gene (6 bases). This clonotype was obtained from a human donor in good health. Material for sequencing was CD4+ T cells from PBMCs, cultured in vitro. CDR3 in amino acids: CSVAIDRTYNSPLHF. The CDR3 DNA sequence: TGCAGCGTTGCTATTGACAGGACCTATAATTCACCCCTCCACTTT.